The 20 T cell receptor beta chains below come from one sample, sequenced in a study of T cell responses to AZD1222 COVID-19 vaccine. The method was immunoSEQ multiplex PCR; TCRdb's version includes in-frame clones alone and lacks a portion of them. This table has 100,000 to 150,000 clones, roughly 92% appearing once. The sequences come from peripheral blood, collected on day 0 of AZD1222 vaccination. These receptors came from an adult in good health.

The chain has TRBV6-5 and TRBJ2-1; 7 positions agree with TRBD2. The CDR3 sequence is 16 residues long. The V gene's germline CDR1 is MNHEY and CDR2 SVGAGI. With 2 bases clipped from V and 0 bases from J, the junction kept 4 bases outside the gene matches. In DNA form, the CDR3 reads TGTGCCAGCAGTTACGGCGGCGGGAGCTCCTACAATGAGCAGTTCTTC. Translation gives CASSYGGGSSYNEQFF.

This clone was seen only once. The chain combines TRBV11-2 with TRBJ2-2; TRBD2 aligns across 8 bases. CDR3 length equals 14 residues. The junction had 2 bases not matched to a gene; V was cut back by 5 bases and J by 3 bases. The germline CDR1 and CDR2 sequences are SGHAT and FQNNGV. DNA for the CDR3: TGTGCCAGCAGCCAACTAGCGGACACCGGGGAGCTGTTTTTT. Protein sequence: CASSQLADTGELFF.

V gene TRBV29-1 combines with J gene TRBJ1-1; D is possibly TRBD1 (6 bases). CDR3 length: 12 residues. Germline CDR1 reads SQVTM; CDR2 reads ANQGSEA. V was cut by 6 bases and J by 10 bases, with 18 bases left in between. The CDR3 DNA follows: TGCAGCGTCGACCGGGACACCCGAGGAGCTTTCTTT. It codes for CSVDRDTRGAFF. Full variable domain (rest looked up from reference TRBV29-1 and TRBJ1-1): SAVISQKPSRDICQRGTSLTIQCQVDSQVTMMFWYRQQPGQSLTLIATANQGSEATYESGFVIDKFPISRPNLTFSTLTVSNMSPEDSSIYLCSVDRDTRGAFFGQGTRLTVV.

V usage is TRBV7-6 and J usage is TRBJ1-6, with TRBD1 identical over 7 bases. V lost 6 bases to trimming and J lost 3 bases; unmatched junction nucleotides: 8. Germline V gene sequence: CDR1 SGHVS, CDR2 FNYEAQ. This CDR3 is built from 16 residues. CDR3 protein: CASSPGTANYNSPLHF. CDR3 DNA sequence: TGTGCCAGCAGTCCGGGGACAGCTAACTATAATTCACCCCTCCACTTT.

The rearrangement links TRBV11-3 to TRBJ2-2; TRBD2 agrees at 8 bases. V trimming: 5 bases; J trimming: 5 bases; junction bases outside the gene matches: 10. The CDR3 loop spans 16 amino acids. Germline CDR1 SGHNT, CDR2 YENEEA. In DNA, the CDR3 is TGTGCCAGCAGCCCGTTACTAGCGGACAAGACCGGGGAGCTGTTTTTT. Protein product: CASSPLLADKTGELFF.

This chain connects TRBV6-5 to TRBJ2-1; TRBD1 agrees at 8 bases. V gave up 8 bases and J gave up 2 bases; unmatched junction bases: 5. Germline V CDR1 and CDR2: MNHEY, SVGAGI. The CDR3 runs to 14 residues. The CDR3 region is CASGTGRAYNEQFF. CDR3 bases: TGTGCCAGCGGGACAGGACGGGCCTACAATGAGCAGTTCTTC.

The chain has TRBV4-3 and TRBJ1-2; D unclear. The germline gives CDR1 LGHNA, CDR2 YSLEER. The length of the CDR3 is 13 residues. The V and J ends lost 0 bases and 5 bases respectively, with 7 bases between them. CDR3 region: CASSQDNVYGYTF. CDR3 nucleotides: TGCGCCAGCAGCCAAGATAACGTTTATGGCTACACCTTC.

J is TRBJ2-2 and V is TRBV11-3; TRBD2 might be the D (5 bases). Trimming pared 1 base from V and 1 base from J, leaving 13 bases between. The CDR3 runs 17 residues. Germline CDR1 is SGHNT and CDR2 is YENEEA. The CDR3 bases are TGTGCCAGCAGCTTAGGGGTGTTAGGACTGAACACCGGGGAGCTGTTTTTT. As protein: CASSLGVLGLNTGELFF.

The chain carries TRBV23-1 and TRBJ1-6; D unresolved. TRBV23-1 is filed as an ORF, its function uncertain. The V end lost 0 bases, the J end lost 0 bases, and 24 bases lay between the germline ends. This CDR3 is built from 22 residues. This CDR3 is CASSQSQARTAHPSSYNSPLHF. The CDR3 DNA follows: TGCGCCAGCAGTCAATCCCAGGCCCGGACGGCCCATCCGAGCTCCTATAATTCACCCCTCCACTTT.

The chain employs TRBV11-2 and TRBJ1-1; no clear D. CDR1 and CDR2 (germline): SGHAT, FQNNGV. CDR3 length: 12 amino acids. The germline V and J ends were trimmed by 3 bases and 4 bases, with 6 bases remaining between them. The CDR3 is CASSLRFTEAFF. CDR3 DNA sequence: TGTGCCAGCAGCTTGAGGTTCACTGAAGCTTTCTTT.

This clone was seen just once. The chain combines TRBV10-1 with TRBJ2-1; 9 bases line up with TRBD2. The CDR3 contains 16 residues. J gave up 4 bases and V 3 bases, and 7 bases lay outside the gene matches. Germline CDR1 WNHNN, CDR2 SYGVQD (reference sequence). CDR3 DNA sequence: TGCGCCAGCAGTGACGAGGAGACTAGCGGTTACAATGAGCAGTTCTTC. This gives the protein CASSDEETSGYNEQFF.

The rearrangement links TRBV2 to TRBJ2-5, with D possibly being TRBD1 (5 bases). The CDR3 is 11 amino acids. Germline values: CDR1 SNHLY, CDR2 FYNNEI. V lost 8 bases and J lost 4, with 8 bases in between. This CDR3 is CASLRVETQYF. The DNA of the CDR3 is TGTGCCAGCCTCAGGGTAGAGACCCAGTACTTC.

The V gene is TRBV5-1, the J gene TRBJ1-1; D not resolved. This CDR3 region has 15 residues. Between the trimmed V and J ends, which lost 4 bases and 4 bases, there was a span of 17 bases. Germline V gene data show CDR1 as SGHRS and CDR2 as YFSETQ. Here the CDR3 reads CASSPPPPLGTEAFF. CDR3 DNA sequence: TGCGCCAGCAGCCCCCCACCCCCCCTGGGCACTGAAGCTTTCTTT.

This clone was counted a single time. The chain couples TRBV28 to TRBJ2-2; 10 bases line up with TRBD2. J was trimmed by 5 bases and V by 3 bases; bases with no gene match: 9. The CDR3 loop spans 17 amino acids. The germline V gene has CDR1 MDHEN and CDR2 SYDVKM. CDR3 sequence: CASSFGLAGVGTGELFF. The CDR3, as DNA: TGTGCCAGCAGTTTCGGCCTAGCGGGAGTAGGAACCGGGGAGCTGTTTTTT.

J is TRBJ1-2 and V is TRBV11-2; D may be TRBD1 (5 bases). There are 11 residues in the CDR3. Germline V gene sequence: CDR1 SGHAT, CDR2 FQNNGV. The V end lost 1 base, the J end lost 14 bases, and 11 bases lay between the germline ends. Here the CDR3 reads CASSLGPGKTF. CDR3 DNA sequence: TGTGCCAGCAGCTTAGGTCCAGGGAAAACCTTC.

The chain couples TRBV27 to TRBJ2-1, with 7 bases that match TRBD2. Germline CDR1 reads MNHEY; CDR2 reads SMNVEV (reference sequence). The CDR3 length is 14 residues. With 3 bases clipped from V and 4 bases from J, the junction kept 3 bases outside the gene matches. The CDR3 region has the DNA TGTGCCAGCAGTTTTAGCGGGCCGTACAATGAGCAGTTCTTC. The encoded protein is CASSFSGPYNEQFF.

This clone was seen once. This chain connects TRBV19 to TRBJ2-5; D unresolved. The germline V gene has CDR1 LNHDA and CDR2 SQIVND (reference sequence). Trimming stripped 2 bases from V and 2 bases from J, with 9 bases between. The CDR3 has 14 amino acids. The CDR3 DNA sequence: TGTGCCAGTAGTATATCCGGCGGACAAGAGACCCAGTACTTC. The encoded protein is CASSISGGQETQYF. Variable domain in full (rest from reference TRBV19 and TRBJ2-5): DGGITQSPKYLFRKEGQNVTLSCEQNLNHDAMYWYRQDPGQGLRLIYYSQIVNDFQKGDIAEGYSVSREKKESFPLTVTSAQKNPTAFYLCASSISGGQETQYFGPGTRLLVL.

This chain links TRBV5-1 with TRBJ1-2, with D perhaps matching TRBD1 (6 bases). Germline V gene lookup returns CDR1 SGHRS and CDR2 YFSETQ. The germline V and J ends were trimmed by 1 base and 6 bases, with 16 bases remaining between them. The CDR3 totals 15 residues. The CDR3 DNA follows: TGCGCCAGCAGCTTGTCGGCAGGGGAGCGGAATGGCTACACCTTC. Amino acids: CASSLSAGERNGYTF.

The CDR3 DNA is TGTGCCAGCAGCTCTAGCGGGAGGGTGAGCTCCTACAATGAGCAGTTCTTC. Amino acid sequence: CASSSSGRVSSYNEQFF. The chain employs TRBV7-2 and TRBJ2-1, with TRBD2 identical over 12 bases. In germline, CDR1 is SGHTA, CDR2 FQGNSA. Trimming took 4 bases from V and 0 from J; bases not matched to a gene: 4. This CDR3 spans 17 amino acids.

This sequence joins TRBV6-5 and TRBJ1-6; possibly TRBD1 for D (6 bases). From germline, CDR1 is MNHEY and CDR2 SVGAGI. The CDR3 totals 14 residues. V was cut by 2 bases and J by 6 bases, with 8 bases left in between. CDR3 sequence reads: CASSYARGNSPLHF. CDR3 DNA sequence: TGTGCCAGCAGTTACGCCAGGGGTAATTCACCCCTCCACTTT.